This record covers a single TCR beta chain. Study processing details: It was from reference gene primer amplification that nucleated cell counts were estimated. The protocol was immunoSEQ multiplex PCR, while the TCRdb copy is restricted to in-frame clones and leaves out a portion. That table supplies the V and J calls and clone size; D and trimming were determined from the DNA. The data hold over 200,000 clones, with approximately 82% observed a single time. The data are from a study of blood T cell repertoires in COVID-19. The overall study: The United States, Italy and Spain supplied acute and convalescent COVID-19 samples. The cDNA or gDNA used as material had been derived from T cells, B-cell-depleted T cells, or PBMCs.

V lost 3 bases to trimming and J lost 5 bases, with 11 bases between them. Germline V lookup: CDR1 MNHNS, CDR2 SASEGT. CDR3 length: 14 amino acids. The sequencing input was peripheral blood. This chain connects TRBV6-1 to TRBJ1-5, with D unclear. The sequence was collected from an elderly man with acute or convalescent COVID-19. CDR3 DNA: TGTGCCAGCAGTGAGGTGGGGAGGGATCAGCCCCAGCATTTT. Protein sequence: CASSEVGRDQPQHF.